The T cell receptor (beta chain) under discussion was sequenced for a study of human T cells and chemical hapten exposure. Study overall: Upper inner arm skin measuring about 2 cm by about 2 cm received 2% DPC for sensitization. Read at 6 days, the patch tests placed 0.01% DPC on the upper back. Minor volume differences among pooled libraries chiefly drove per-sample TCR yield variation.

Time point denoted: patch test 1, 2 weeks after DPC sensitization. Treatment here: therapeutic diphenylcyclopropenone sensitization with weekly scalp DPC. TCRdb recomputed calls from the RACE reads with MiXCR, one row per CDR3 protein. The sample yields about 340,000 distinct CDR3 sequences, around 7% seen once. Only a few counts were recorded for this clonotype. Its antigen is still unknown. Study outcomes and limitations: The study found that DPC sensitization did not change TCRs above 1 in 1000 frequency.

Sequencing used whole blood, obtained in connection with sensitization to the hapten diphenylcyclopropenone (DPC). The sequence was obtained from a woman between 18 and 30 years old with alopecia areata. Some clones in this sample may be carry-over from other donors' samples.

The CDR3 DNA follows: TGTGCCAGCAGTTACTCCGGGACAGGGTACACTGAAGCTTTCTTT. Protein sequence: CASSYSGTGYTEAFF. The gene calls are TRBV6-5 and TRBJ1-1; 9 bases match TRBD1. CDR1 MNHEY and CDR2 SVGAGI come from the germline V gene. Losses at the gene ends were 0 bases for V and 3 bases for J; bases not matched to a gene: 2. This CDR3 contains 15 residues.